This T cell receptor (beta chain) was recorded in a study of blood T cell repertoires in COVID-19. Study as a whole: COVID-19 samples collected from the United States, Italy and Spain covered acute and convalescent phases.

Germline-derived CDR1 and CDR2 are SGHRS and YFSETQ. Trimming cost V 4 bases and J 9 bases; bases outside gene matches: 10. The CDR3 is 15 amino acids. The sample holds one count of this clone. Profiling relied on immunoSEQ multiplex PCR, and the TCRdb table lists in-frame clones only, not all of them. The sample records about 140,000 clones, 88% being singletons. The source material was peripheral blood. The chain combines TRBV5-1 with TRBJ2-1; TRBD2 aligns across 10 bases. This clonotype was obtained from a man between 65 and 80 years old with acute or convalescent COVID-19. CDR3 nucleotide sequence: TGCGCCAGCAGCAGGCTAGCGGGAGTTGTGGGTGAGCAGTTCTTC. Amino acid sequence: CASSRLAGVVGEQFF.